The 5 T cell receptor beta chains below were found in one sample sequenced in a study of metastatic and nonmetastatic thyroid tumors. Using MiXCR, TCRdb reanalyzed the PCR reads. In the table there are roughly 30,000 clones, 18% of which are singletons. Patients had received no treatment of any kind before thyroid surgery. The specimen sequenced was blood. These TCRs come from a female donor with papillary thyroid cancer or a benign thyroid nodule (not recorded which). Some clones in this sample may be carry-over from other donors' samples.

This clone was counted many times. The chain uses TRBV4-2 and TRBJ2-1; possibly TRBD1 or TRBD2 for D (7 bases each). The CDR3 is 17 amino acids. The germline V gene encodes CDR1 LGHNA and CDR2 YNFKEQ. The ends were cut back, 4 bases at V and 7 bases at J, with 23 bases in the middle. The CDR3 region has the DNA TGTGCCAGCAGCCTAGAAGCGGGACAGCGCAAGGGAAATGAGCAGTTCTTC. It codes for CASSLEAGQRKGNEQFF.

This clone was counted at least ten times. This chain links TRBV28 with TRBJ2-1; 7 nucleotides match TRBD2. This CDR3 contains 15 residues. V shed 6 bases and J 6 bases; nucleotides not matched to a gene: 11. In germline, CDR1 is MDHEN, CDR2 SYDVKM. Here the CDR3 reads CASSSISGTGNEQFF. The DNA for the CDR3 is TGTGCCAGCAGCTCCATCAGCGGGACGGGCAATGAGCAGTTCTTC.

Ten or more counts support this clone. The gene calls are TRBV4-1 and TRBJ2-3, with 9 bases identical to TRBD1. The CDR3 spans 14 residues. Trimming took 8 bases from V and 7 from J; bases not matched to a gene: 10. Germline CDR1 MGHRA, CDR2 YSYEKL. CDR3 nucleotides: TGCGCCAGCCGAACCGGGACAGGGCTAAATACGCAGTATTTT. This sequence encodes CASRTGTGLNTQYF.

The sample holds many counts of this clone. Other nucleotide sequences in the sample specify the same CDR3. The genes are TRBV15 and TRBJ2-5; D is possibly TRBD1 (5 bases). The CDR3 length is 15 residues. The V gene lost 3 bases and the J gene lost 2 bases, with 13 bases spanning the gap. Germline V CDR1 and CDR2: LNHNV, YYDKDF (reference sequence). In DNA form, the CDR3 reads TGTGCCACCAGCAGTAGCCTGGGGCAGCAAGAGACCCAGTACTTC. Protein: CATSSSLGQQETQYF.

By share, this clone counts as medium-sized. The chain has TRBV2 and TRBJ2-3; D gene ambiguous. Germline V CDR1 and CDR2: SNHLY, FYNNEI. Deletions cut 4 bases from V and 1 base from J, with 3 bases between. This CDR3 region has 12 residues. The CDR3 sequence: CASSGGTDTQYF. For the CDR3, the DNA is TGTGCCAGCAGTGGGGGCACAGATACGCAGTATTTT. Variable domain in full (rest from reference TRBV2 and TRBJ2-3): EPEVTQTPSHQVTQMGQEVILRCVPISNHLYFYWYRQILGQKVEFLVSFYNNEISEKSEIFDDQFSVERPDGSNFTLKIRSTKLEDSAMYFCASSGGTDTQYFGPGTRLTVL.